This entry lists 5 T cell receptor beta chains sequenced from one sample in a study of cytomegalovirus exposure and HLA in healthy donors. PCR used 60 Vbeta primers and 13 Jbeta primers. Libraries were prepared by immunoSEQ multiplex PCR; TCRdb keeps only in-frame clonotypes and omits some of them. The sample includes nearly 200,000 clones, under 90% of them seen just once. Sequences were obtained from PBMCs. These TCRs come from a boy aged 2 to 9 in good health and CMV-seronegative.

The gene calls are TRBV15 and TRBJ1-5; D is uncertain. CDR1 is LNHNV, CDR2 YYDKDF, per germline (reference sequence). Between the trimmed V and J ends, which lost 0 bases and 1 base, there was a span of 4 bases. The CDR3 loop spans 14 amino acids. The CDR3 is CATSRDISNQPQHF. CDR3 DNA: TGTGCCACCAGCAGAGATATCAGCAATCAGCCCCAGCATTTT.

This rearrangement joins TRBV2 to TRBJ2-5; 8 nucleotides match TRBD1. This CDR3 contains 13 residues. J lost 3 bases, V lost 7 bases, and 4 bases had no gene match. CDR1 is SNHLY and CDR2 is FYNNEI in the germline V gene. The CDR3 coding sequence is TGTGCCAGCAAAGAGACAGGGGAAGAGACCCAGTACTTC. It translates to CASKETGEETQYF.

The genes are TRBV6-5 and TRBJ1-1; 8 nucleotides agree with TRBD1. The CDR3 has 14 amino acids. Germline CDR1 is MNHEY and CDR2 is SVGAGI. Trimming at V came to 6 bases and at J to 2 bases, leaving 5 bases not matched to a gene. CDR3 sequence: CASSNDRGNTEAFF. In DNA, the CDR3 is TGTGCCAGCAGCAATGACAGGGGTAACACTGAAGCTTTCTTT.

J is TRBJ1-3 and V is TRBV5-4; tentative D call: TRBD1 (6 bases). Germline V gene lookup returns CDR1 SGHNT and CDR2 YYREEE (reference sequence). V was cut by 4 bases and J by 0 bases, with 14 bases left in between. The CDR3 sequence is 16 residues long. CDR3 amino acids: CASSPQGIHSGNTIYF. DNA for the CDR3: TGTGCCAGCAGCCCACAGGGTATCCACTCTGGAAACACCATATATTTT.

A note on this clone: The sample carries other DNA sequences with the same CDR3. The chain links TRBV7-3 to TRBJ2-3; 8 bases are shared with TRBD1. J lost 1 base, V lost 3 bases, and 0 bases had no gene match. This CDR3 has 14 residues. Per the germline V gene, CDR1 is SGHTA and CDR2 is FQGTGA. The CDR3 loop is CASSLTGGTDTQYF. CDR3 sequence (DNA): TGTGCCAGCAGCTTGACAGGGGGCACAGATACGCAGTATTTT. Drawing the rest from reference TRBV7-3 and TRBJ2-3, the complete variable domain is GAGVSQTPSNKVTEKGKYVELRCDPISGHTALYWYRQSLGQGPEFLIYFQGTGAADDSGLPNDRFFAVRPEGSVSTLKIQRTERGDSAVYLCASSLTGGTDTQYFGPGTRLTVL.